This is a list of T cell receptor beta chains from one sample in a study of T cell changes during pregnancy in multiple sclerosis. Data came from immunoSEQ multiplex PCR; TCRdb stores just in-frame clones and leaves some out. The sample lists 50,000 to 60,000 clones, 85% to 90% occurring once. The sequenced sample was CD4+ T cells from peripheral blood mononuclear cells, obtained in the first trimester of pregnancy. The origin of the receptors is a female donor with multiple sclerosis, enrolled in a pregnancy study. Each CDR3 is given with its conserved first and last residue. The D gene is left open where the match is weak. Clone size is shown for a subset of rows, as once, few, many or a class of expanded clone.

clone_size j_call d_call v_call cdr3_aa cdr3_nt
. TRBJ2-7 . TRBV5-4 CASSLPYTYEQYF TGTGCCAGCAGCTTGCCGTATACCTACGAGCAGTACTTC
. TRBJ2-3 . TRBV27 CASSLGGRGTDTQYF TGTGCCAGCAGTTTAGGGGGCCGAGGCACAGATACGCAGTATTTT
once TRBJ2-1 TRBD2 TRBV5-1 CASSWGLGSYNEQFF TGCGCCAGCAGCTGGGGACTAGGCTCCTACAATGAGCAGTTCTTC
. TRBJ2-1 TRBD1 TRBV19 CASSTKTGGAGNEQFF TGTGCCAGTAGTACCAAGACAGGGGGCGCGGGGAATGAGCAGTTCTTC
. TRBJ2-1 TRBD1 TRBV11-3 CASSLGDRGNNEQFF TGTGCCAGCAGCTTAGGTGACAGGGGCAACAATGAGCAGTTCTTC
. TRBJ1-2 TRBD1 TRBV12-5 CASGLPQGHGYTF TGTGCTAGTGGTTTGCCACAGGGGCATGGCTACACCTTC
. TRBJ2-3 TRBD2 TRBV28 CASISGRDFTDTQYF TGTGCCAGCATTAGCGGGAGAGACTTCACAGATACGCAGTATTTT
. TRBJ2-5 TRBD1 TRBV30 CAWSPLGWTGKETQYF TGTGCCTGGAGTCCACTCGGGTGGACAGGGAAGGAGACCCAGTACTTC
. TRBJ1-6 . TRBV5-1 CASSLSGAFNSPLHF TGCGCCAGCAGCTTGTCTGGGGCCTTCAATTCACCCCTCCACTTT
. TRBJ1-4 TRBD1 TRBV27 CASSGQGKGVNEKLFF TGTGCCAGCAGCGGACAGGGAAAGGGGGTTAATGAAAAACTGTTTTTT
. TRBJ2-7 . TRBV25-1 CASRGTGNYEQYF TGTGCCAGCCGCGGGACTGGCAACTACGAGCAGTACTTC
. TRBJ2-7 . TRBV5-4 CASSFFRDYEQYF TGTGCCAGCAGCTTTTTCAGGGACTACGAGCAGTACTTC
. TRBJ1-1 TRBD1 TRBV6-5 CASSPDRGLNTEAFF TGTGCCAGCAGCCCTGACAGGGGTCTGAACACTGAAGCTTTCTTT
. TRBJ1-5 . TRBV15 CATSQGLQQPQHF TGTGCCACCAGTCAGGGACTACAGCAGCCCCAGCATTTT
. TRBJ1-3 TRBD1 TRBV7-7 CASSPAGGLGNTIYF TGTGCCAGCAGCCCCGCAGGGGGCCTCGGAAACACCATATATTTT
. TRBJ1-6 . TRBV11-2 CASSLRQSEPSPLHF TGTGCCAGCAGCTTACGACAGTCGGAGCCTTCACCCCTCCACTTT
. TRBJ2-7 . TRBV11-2 CASSGLREVYEQYF TGTGCCAGCAGTGGCTTGAGGGAAGTCTACGAGCAGTACTTC
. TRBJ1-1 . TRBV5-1 CASSPLGANTEAFF TGCGCCAGCAGCCCGCTAGGGGCGAACACTGAAGCTTTCTTT
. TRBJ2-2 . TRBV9 CASSVGTDTWGTGELFF TGTGCCAGCAGCGTAGGAACGGACACTTGGGGCACCGGGGAGCTGTTTTTT
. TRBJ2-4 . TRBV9 CASSVAPGTANIQYF TGTGCCAGCAGCGTAGCTCCGGGTACGGCAAACATTCAGTACTTC
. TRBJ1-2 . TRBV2 CARHGGARYGYTF TGTGCCAGACATGGGGGGGCGCGGTATGGCTACACCTTC
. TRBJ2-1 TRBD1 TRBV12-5 CASGPGTAKVSYNEQFF TGTGCTAGTGGTCCGGGGACAGCCAAAGTCTCCTACAATGAGCAGTTCTTC
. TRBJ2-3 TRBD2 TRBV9 CASSLGTSGITDTQYF TGTGCCAGCAGCTTGGGGACTAGCGGAATCACAGATACGCAGTATTTT
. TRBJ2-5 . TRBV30 CAWKRSNVAGTQYF TGTGCCTGGAAGAGGTCTAATGTCGCGGGGACCCAGTACTTC
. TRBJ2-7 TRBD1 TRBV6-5 CASSYGDRSSYEQYF TGTGCCAGCAGTTACGGGGACAGAAGCTCCTACGAGCAGTACTTC
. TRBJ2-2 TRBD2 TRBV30 CAWSELAGMAGELFF TGTGCCTGGAGTGAACTAGCGGGAATGGCCGGGGAGCTGTTTTTT